Below, 5 T cell receptor beta chains from the same sample are listed, as sequenced in a study of T-cell reconstitution after alpha-beta-depleted transplantation in children. As it was prepared, the TCRbeta library received unique molecular identifiers. TCRdb re-derived calls from the PCR reads in MiXCR, one entry per CDR3 protein. The data show around 380,000 distinct CDR3 sequences, with about a tenth seen just once and approximately 5% held by the top ten. The sequenced sample was PBMCs from the stem cell graft donor, obtained from the stem cell graft. All receptors derive from a human donor who donated a stem cell graft to a child with acute myeloid leukemia.

In this sample, this clonotype turned up many times. The chain carries TRBV7-2 and TRBJ2-4, with TRBD2 as a possible D gene (7 bases). Trimming cost V 6 bases and J 0 bases, with 9 bases left between them. This CDR3 is built from 14 residues. The V gene's germline CDR1 is SGHTA and CDR2 FQGNSA. CDR3 loop: CASRGGGAKNIQYF. For the CDR3, the DNA is TGTGCCAGCAGGGGAGGGGGAGCCAAAAACATTCAGTACTTC.

This clonotype was observed a few times. The rearrangement uses TRBV10-3 and TRBJ2-2; 8 bases map to TRBD2. The germline CDR1 and CDR2 sequences are ENHRY and SYGVKD. After removal of 4 bases from V and 5 bases from J, the junction contained 15 bases not matched to a gene. The CDR3 covers 18 residues. DNA of the CDR3: TGTGCCATCAGTGGAACCCAGGCGGCGGGAGGAGGAACCGGGGAGCTGTTTTTT. This translates into CAISGTQAAGGGTGELFF.

CDR3 sequence: CSASTGGGYGYTF. CDR3 in DNA: TGCAGTGCTAGTACAGGGGGTGGCTATGGCTACACCTTC. The rearrangement links TRBV20-1 to TRBJ1-2; TRBD1 matches at 8 bases. V dropped 3 bases and J dropped 4; count of bases not matched to a gene: 4. Looked up from germline, CDR1 is DFQATT and CDR2 is SNEGSKA (reference sequence). This CDR3 is built from 13 residues.

This clonotype was counted at least ten times. The rearrangement uses TRBV12-3 or TRBV12-4 and TRBJ2-7; no definite D call. Trimming removed 5 bases from V and 6 bases from J, with 14 bases in between. This CDR3 spans 13 amino acids. DNA of the CDR3: TGTGCCAGCAGTACCTCAGGTCCCCTCGAGCAGTACGTC. Translating it yields CASSTSGPLEQYV.

Ten or more counts support this clonotype. The genes are TRBV15 and TRBJ2-5; perhaps TRBD1 as D (6 bases). This CDR3 region has 16 residues. The V and J ends lost 3 bases and 3 bases respectively, with 17 bases between them. The germline V gene has CDR1 LNHNV and CDR2 YYDKDF (reference sequence). For the CDR3, the DNA is TGTGCCACCAGCAGGACCAAGACAGGCCGCGAAGAGACCCAGTACTTC. Translating gives CATSRTKTGREETQYF.